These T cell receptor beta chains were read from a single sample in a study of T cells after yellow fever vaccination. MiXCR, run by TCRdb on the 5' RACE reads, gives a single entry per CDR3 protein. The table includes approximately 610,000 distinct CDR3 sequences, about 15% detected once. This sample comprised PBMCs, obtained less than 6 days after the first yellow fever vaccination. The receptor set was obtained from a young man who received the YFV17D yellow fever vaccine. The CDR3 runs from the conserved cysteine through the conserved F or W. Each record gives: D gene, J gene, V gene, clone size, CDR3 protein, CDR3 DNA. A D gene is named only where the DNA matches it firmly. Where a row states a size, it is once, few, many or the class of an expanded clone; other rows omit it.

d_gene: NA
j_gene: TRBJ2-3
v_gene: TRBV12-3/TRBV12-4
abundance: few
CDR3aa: CASSLTEYPYADTQYF
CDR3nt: TGTGCCAGCAGTTTGACGGAATATCCGTACGCAGATACGCAGTATTTT

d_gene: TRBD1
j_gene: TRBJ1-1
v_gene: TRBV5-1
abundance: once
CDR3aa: CDSSLVGGETEAFF
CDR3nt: TGCGACAGCAGCTTGGTAGGGGGCGAAACTGAAGCTTTCTTT

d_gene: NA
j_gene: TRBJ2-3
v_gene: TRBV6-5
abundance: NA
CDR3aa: CASSYWAGAPNTQYF
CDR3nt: TGTGCCAGCAGTTACTGGGCGGGGGCCCCGAATACGCAGTATTTT

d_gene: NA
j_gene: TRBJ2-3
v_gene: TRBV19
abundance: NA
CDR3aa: CASSSQRRTDTQYF
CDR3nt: TGTGCCAGTAGCAGCCAGAGACGCACAGATACGCAGTATTTT

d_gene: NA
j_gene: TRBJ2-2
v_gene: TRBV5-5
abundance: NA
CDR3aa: CASSLGGIGTGELFF
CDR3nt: TGTGCCAGCAGCTTGGGGGGGATAGGCACCGGGGAGCTGTTTTTT

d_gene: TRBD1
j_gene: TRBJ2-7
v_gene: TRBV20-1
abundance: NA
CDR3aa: CSARDTGQGYGQYF
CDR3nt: TGCAGTGCTAGAGATACGGGACAGGGTTACGGGCAGTACTTC

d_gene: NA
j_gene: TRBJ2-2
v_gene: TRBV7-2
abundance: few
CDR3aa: CASSSRLIGGGELFF
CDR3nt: TGTGCCAGCAGCTCGCGACTGATCGGGGGCGGGGAGCTGTTTTTT

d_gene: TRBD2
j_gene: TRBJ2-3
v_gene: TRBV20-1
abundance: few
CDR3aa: CSAPQLAGGPGTDTQYF
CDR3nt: TGCAGTGCCCCCCAACTAGCGGGGGGGCCGGGGACAGATACGCAGTATTTT

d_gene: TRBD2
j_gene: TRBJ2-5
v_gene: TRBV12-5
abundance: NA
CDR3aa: CASGLQGRGANQETQYF
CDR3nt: TGTGCTAGTGGTTTGCAGGGGCGGGGGGCAAACCAAGAGACCCAGTACTTC

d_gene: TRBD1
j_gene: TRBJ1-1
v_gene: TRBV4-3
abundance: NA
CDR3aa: CASSHPGQTNTEAFF
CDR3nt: TGCGCCAGCAGCCACCCGGGACAGACTAACACTGAAGCTTTCTTT

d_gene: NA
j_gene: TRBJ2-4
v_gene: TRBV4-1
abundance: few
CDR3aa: CASSRREGDKNIQYF
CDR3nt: TGCGCCAGCAGCCGAAGGGAGGGGGACAAAAACATTCAGTACTTC

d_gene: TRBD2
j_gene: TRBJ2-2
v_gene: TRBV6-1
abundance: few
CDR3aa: CAGGVWAGELFF
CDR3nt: TGTGCCGGGGGGGTTTGGGCCGGGGAGCTGTTTTTT

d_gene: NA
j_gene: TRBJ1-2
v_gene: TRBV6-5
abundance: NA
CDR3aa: CASSYSYQGEGYTF
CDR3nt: TGTGCCAGCAGTTACTCGTACCAGGGAGAGGGCTACACCTTC

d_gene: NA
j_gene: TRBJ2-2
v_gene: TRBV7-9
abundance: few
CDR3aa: CASSQIGELFF
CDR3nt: TGTGCCAGCAGCCAGATCGGGGAGCTGTTTTTT

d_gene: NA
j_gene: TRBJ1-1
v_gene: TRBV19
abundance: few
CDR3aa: CASSPREGGAFF
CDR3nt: TGTGCCAGTAGTCCCCGTGAGGGTGGGGCTTTCTTT

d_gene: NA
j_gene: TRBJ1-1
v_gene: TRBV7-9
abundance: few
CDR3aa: CASSLVGQSRNTEAFF
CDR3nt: TGTGCCAGCAGCTTAGTAGGGCAGAGTCGGAACACTGAAGCTTTCTTT

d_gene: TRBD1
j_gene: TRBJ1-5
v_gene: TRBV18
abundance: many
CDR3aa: CASSLGQASSQPQHF
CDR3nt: TGTGCCAGCTCACTGGGACAGGCCTCAAGTCAGCCCCAGCATTTT

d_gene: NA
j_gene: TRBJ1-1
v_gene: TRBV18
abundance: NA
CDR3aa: CASSPGLGADTEAFF
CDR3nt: TGTGCCAGCTCCCCAGGATTGGGGGCCGACACTGAAGCTTTCTTT

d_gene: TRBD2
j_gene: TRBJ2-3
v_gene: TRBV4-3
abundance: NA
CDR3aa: CASSQGRWSGATDTQYF
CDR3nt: TGCGCCAGCAGCCAGGGGCGGTGGAGCGGGGCTACAGATACGCAGTATTTT

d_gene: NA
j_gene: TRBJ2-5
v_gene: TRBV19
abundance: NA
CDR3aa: CASSIGRAGETQYF
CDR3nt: TGTGCCAGTAGTATAGGCCGGGCGGGAGAGACCCAGTACTTC

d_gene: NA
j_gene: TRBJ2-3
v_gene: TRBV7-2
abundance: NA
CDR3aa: CASSARVSDTQYF
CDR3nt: TGTGCCAGCAGCGCCAGGGTTTCAGATACGCAGTATTTT

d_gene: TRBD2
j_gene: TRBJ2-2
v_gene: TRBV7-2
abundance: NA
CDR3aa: CASRRPSGGIDTGELFF
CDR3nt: TGTGCCAGCAGACGACCTAGCGGGGGTATTGACACCGGGGAGCTGTTTTTT

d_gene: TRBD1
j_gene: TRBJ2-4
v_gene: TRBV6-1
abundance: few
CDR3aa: CASRDRGFGAKNIQYF
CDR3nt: TGTGCCAGCAGGGACAGGGGGTTTGGGGCCAAAAACATTCAGTACTTC

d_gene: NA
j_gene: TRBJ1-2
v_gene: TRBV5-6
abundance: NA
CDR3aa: CASTLRMGPNYGYTF
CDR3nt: TGTGCCAGCACCCTGAGAATGGGGCCCAACTATGGCTACACCTTC

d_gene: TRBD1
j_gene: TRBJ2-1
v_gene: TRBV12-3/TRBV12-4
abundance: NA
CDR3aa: CASSSRQGNEQFF
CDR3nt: TGTGCCAGCAGTTCCCGACAGGGCAATGAGCAGTTCTTC

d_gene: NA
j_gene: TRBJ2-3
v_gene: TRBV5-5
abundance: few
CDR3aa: CASSEGGYTDTQYF
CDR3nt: TGTGCCAGCAGTGAGGGGGGTTACACAGATACGCAGTATTTT

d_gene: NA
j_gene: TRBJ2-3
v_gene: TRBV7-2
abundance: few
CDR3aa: CASSSTNLDTQYF
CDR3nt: TGTGCCAGCAGTAGTACAAACCTAGATACGCAGTATTTT

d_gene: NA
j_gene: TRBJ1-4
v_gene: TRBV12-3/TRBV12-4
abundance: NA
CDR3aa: CASRQGRSNEKLFF
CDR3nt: TGTGCCAGCAGACAAGGACGGAGTAATGAAAAACTGTTTTTT

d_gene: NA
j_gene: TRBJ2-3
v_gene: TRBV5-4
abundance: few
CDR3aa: CASRRSGTLPGTQYF
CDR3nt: TGTGCCAGCAGACGTTCCGGGACCCTTCCCGGTACGCAGTATTTT

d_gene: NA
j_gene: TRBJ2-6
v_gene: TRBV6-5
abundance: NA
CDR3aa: CASSYSTGSGANVLTF
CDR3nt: TGTGCCAGCAGTTACTCGACGGGATCCGGGGCCAACGTCCTGACTTTC

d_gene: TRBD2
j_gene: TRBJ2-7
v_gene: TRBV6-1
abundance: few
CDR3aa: CASHIGGGAYEQYF
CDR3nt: TGTGCCAGCCATATTGGCGGGGGGGCCTACGAGCAGTACTTC

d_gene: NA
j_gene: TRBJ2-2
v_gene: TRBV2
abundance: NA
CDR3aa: CAAAASGPGELFF
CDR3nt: TGTGCCGCTGCCGCGTCGGGGCCCGGGGAGCTGTTTTTT

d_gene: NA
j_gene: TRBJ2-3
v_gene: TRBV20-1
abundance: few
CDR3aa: CSARTGRGTDTQYF
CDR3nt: TGCAGTGCTAGGACAGGGCGGGGGACAGATACGCAGTATTTT

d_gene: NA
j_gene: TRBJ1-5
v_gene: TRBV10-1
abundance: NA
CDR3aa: CASSERGENQPQHF
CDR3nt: TGCGCCAGCAGTGAAAGGGGGGAAAATCAGCCCCAGCATTTT

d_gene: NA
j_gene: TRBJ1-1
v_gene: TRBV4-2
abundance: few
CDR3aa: CASSHLPAGGQNTEAFF
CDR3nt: TGTGCCAGCAGCCACCTCCCCGCCGGCGGACAGAACACTGAAGCTTTCTTT

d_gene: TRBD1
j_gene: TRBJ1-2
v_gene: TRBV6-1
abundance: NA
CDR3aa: CASIWDRVGYTF
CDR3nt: TGTGCCAGCATTTGGGACAGGGTTGGCTACACCTTC

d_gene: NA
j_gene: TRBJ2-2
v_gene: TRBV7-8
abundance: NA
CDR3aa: CASRQLGSAGELFF
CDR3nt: TGTGCCAGCAGGCAACTAGGTTCGGCCGGGGAGCTGTTTTTT

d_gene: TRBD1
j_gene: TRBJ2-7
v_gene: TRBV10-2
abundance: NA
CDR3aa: CASSDQQGPREQYF
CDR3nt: TGCGCCAGCAGTGATCAACAGGGGCCCCGCGAGCAGTACTTC

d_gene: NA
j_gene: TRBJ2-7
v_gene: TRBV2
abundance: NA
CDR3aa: CASNLGPSYEQYF
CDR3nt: TGTGCCAGCAATCTGGGGCCTTCCTACGAGCAGTACTTC

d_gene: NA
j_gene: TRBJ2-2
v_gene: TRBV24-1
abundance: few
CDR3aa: CATGPWGTGELFF
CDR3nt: TGTGCCACCGGCCCGTGGGGCACCGGGGAGCTGTTTTTT

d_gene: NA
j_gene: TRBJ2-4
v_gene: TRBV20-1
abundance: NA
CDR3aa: CSAPEALAKNIQYF
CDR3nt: TGCAGCGCCCCCGAGGCGCTAGCCAAAAACATTCAGTACTTC

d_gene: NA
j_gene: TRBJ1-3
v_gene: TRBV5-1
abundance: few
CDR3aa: CASSLTEFSGNTIYF
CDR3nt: TGCGCCAGCAGCTTGACGGAGTTCTCTGGAAACACCATATATTTT

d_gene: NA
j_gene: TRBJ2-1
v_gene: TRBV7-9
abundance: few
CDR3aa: CASSLEVTGFNEQFF
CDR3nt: TGTGCCAGCAGCTTAGAGGTAACAGGGTTCAATGAGCAGTTCTTC

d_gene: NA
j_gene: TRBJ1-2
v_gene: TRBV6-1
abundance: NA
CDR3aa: CASSEGWEANGYTF
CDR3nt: TGTGCCAGCAGTGAGGGTTGGGAAGCGAATGGCTACACCTTC

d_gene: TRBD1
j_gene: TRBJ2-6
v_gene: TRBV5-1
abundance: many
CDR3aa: CASTLRATGTGANVLTF
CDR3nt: TGCGCCAGCACCCTCCGAGCGACAGGGACTGGGGCCAACGTCCTGACTTTC

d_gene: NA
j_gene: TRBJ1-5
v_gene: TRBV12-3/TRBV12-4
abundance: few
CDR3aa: CASSLGGAGSQHF
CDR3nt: TGTGCCAGCAGTTTGGGAGGGGCCGGGTCCCAGCATTTT

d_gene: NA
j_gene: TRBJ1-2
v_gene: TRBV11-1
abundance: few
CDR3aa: CASSDWSHRAPAGYGYTF
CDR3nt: TGTGCCAGCAGCGACTGGAGCCACAGGGCCCCGGCCGGCTATGGCTACACCTTC